This T cell receptor beta chain is drawn from a study of blood T cell repertoires in COVID-19. Across the whole study: Specimens from acute and convalescent COVID-19 originated in the United States, Italy and Spain. T cells, B-cell-depleted T cells, or PBMCs provided the cDNA or gDNA that served as material.

As handled by the study authors: By means of reference gene primer amplification, nucleated cell counts were estimated. Repertoires were generated with immunoSEQ multiplex PCR, while TCRdb's copy carries only in-frame clones and drops some. Clonal size and the V and J genes are those of that table, whereas D and trimming came from the DNA. The table records 50,000 to 65,000 clones, around 74% of them present only once. This clone has more than one count but fewer than ten. The sequencing sample was made of peripheral blood. This receptor was taken from a woman between 50 and 59 years old with active or convalescent COVID-19.

The CDR3 DNA sequence: TGTGCCACCAGCAGAGATCAGGCTCGGGCTTTCTTT. This encodes CATSRDQARAFF. The chain uses TRBV15 and TRBJ1-1, with no clear D. The CDR3 has 12 residues. V lost 0 bases and J 11 bases, leaving 10 bases between the germline ends. Germline-derived CDR1 and CDR2 are LNHNV and YYDKDF (reference sequence).